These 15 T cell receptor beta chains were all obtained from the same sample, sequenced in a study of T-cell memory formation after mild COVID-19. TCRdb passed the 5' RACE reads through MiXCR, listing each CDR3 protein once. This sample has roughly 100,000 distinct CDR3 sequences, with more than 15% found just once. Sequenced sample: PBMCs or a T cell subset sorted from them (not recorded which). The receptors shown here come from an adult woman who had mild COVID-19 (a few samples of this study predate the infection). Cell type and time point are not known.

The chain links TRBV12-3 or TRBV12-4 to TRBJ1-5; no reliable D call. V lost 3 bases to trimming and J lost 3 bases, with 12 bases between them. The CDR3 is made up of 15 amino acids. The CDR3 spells CASSFGYSYNQPQHF. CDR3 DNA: TGTGCCAGCAGTTTCGGTTACAGCTACAATCAGCCCCAGCATTTT.

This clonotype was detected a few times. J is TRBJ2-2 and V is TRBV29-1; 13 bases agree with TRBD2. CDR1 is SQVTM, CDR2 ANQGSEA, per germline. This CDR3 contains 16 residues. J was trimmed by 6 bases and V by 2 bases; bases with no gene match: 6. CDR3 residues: CSVELLLAGGPGELFF. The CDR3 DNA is TGCAGCGTTGAACTACTACTAGCGGGGGGGCCCGGGGAGCTGTTTTTT.

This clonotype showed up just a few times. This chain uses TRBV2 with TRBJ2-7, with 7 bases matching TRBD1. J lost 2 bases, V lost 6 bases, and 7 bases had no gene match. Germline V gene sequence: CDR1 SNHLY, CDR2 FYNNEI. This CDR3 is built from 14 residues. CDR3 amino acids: CASSYRQGTYEQYF. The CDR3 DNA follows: TGTGCCAGCAGCTACCGACAGGGCACCTACGAGCAGTACTTC.

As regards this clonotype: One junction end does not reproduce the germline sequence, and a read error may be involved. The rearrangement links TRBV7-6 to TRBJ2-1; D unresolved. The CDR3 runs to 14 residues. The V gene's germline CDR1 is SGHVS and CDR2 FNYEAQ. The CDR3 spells CASGFGALYNEQFF. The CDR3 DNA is TGTGCCAGCGGCTTCGGAGCCCTCTACAATGAGCAGTTCTTC. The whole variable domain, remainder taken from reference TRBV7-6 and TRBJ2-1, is GAGVSQSPRYKVTKRGQDVALRCDPISGHVSLYWYRQALGQGPEFLTYFNYEAQQDKSGLPNDRFSAERPEGSISTLTIQRTEQRDSAMYRCASGFGALYNEQFFGPGTRLTVL.

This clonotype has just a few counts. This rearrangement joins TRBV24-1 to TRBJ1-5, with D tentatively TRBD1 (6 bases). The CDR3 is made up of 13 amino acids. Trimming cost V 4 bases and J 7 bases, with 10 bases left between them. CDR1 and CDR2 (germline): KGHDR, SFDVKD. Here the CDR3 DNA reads TGTGCCACCAGTGACAGGGGCGGGCAGCCCCAGCATTTT. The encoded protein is CATSDRGGQPQHF.

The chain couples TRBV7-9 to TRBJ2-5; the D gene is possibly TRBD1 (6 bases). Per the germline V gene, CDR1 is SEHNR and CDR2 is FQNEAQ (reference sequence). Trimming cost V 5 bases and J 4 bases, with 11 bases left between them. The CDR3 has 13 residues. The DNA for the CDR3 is TGTGCCAGCAGCACTCAGGGGCGAGAGACCCAGTACTTC. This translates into CASSTQGRETQYF.

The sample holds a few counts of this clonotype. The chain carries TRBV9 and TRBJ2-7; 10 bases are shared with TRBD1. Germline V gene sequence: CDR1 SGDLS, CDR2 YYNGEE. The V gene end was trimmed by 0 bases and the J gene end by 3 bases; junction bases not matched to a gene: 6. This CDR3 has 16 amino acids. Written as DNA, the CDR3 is TGTGCCAGCAGCGTAGCGGACAGGGGGAATTACTACGAGCAGTACTTC. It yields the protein CASSVADRGNYYEQYF.

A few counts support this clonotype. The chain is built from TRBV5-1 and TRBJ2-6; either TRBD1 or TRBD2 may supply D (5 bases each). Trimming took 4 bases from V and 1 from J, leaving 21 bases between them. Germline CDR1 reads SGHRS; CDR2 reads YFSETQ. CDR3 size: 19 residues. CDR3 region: CASSRYPGRIESGANVLTF. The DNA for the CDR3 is TGCGCCAGCAGCAGGTATCCGGGACGGATCGAGTCTGGGGCCAACGTCCTGACTTTC.

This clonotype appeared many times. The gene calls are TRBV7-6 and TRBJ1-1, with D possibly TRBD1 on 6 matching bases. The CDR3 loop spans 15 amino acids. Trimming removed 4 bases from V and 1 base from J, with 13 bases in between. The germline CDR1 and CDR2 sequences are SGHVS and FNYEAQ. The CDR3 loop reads CASSSRQGPNTEAFF. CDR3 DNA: TGTGCCAGCAGCTCCAGGCAGGGGCCGAACACTGAAGCTTTCTTT.

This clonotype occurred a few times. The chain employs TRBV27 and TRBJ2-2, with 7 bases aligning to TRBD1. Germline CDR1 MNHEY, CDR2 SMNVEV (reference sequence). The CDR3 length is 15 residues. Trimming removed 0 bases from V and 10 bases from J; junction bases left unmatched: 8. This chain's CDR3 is CASSLSSSGGVELFF. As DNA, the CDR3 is TGTGCCAGCAGTTTATCCTCCTCAGGGGGTGTGGAGCTGTTTTTT.

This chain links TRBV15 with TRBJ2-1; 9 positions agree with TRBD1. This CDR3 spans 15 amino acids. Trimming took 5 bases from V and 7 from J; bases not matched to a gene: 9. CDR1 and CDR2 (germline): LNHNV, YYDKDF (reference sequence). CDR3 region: CATSLTGTGWNEQFF. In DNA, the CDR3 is TGTGCCACCAGCTTGACCGGGACAGGGTGGAATGAGCAGTTCTTC. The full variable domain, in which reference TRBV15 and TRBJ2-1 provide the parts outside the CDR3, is DAMVIQNPRYQVTQFGKPVTLSCSQTLNHNVMYWYQQKSSQAPKLLFHYYDKDFNNEADTPDNFQSRRPNTSFCFLDIRSPGLGDTAMYLCATSLTGTGWNEQFFGPGTRLTVL.

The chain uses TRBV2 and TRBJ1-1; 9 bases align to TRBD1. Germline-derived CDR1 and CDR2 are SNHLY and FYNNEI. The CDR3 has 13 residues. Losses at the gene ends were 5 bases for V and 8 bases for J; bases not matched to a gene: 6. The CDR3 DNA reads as TGTGCCAGCAGTACCCAGGGGACAGGGGAAGCTTTCTTT. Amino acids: CASSTQGTGEAFF.

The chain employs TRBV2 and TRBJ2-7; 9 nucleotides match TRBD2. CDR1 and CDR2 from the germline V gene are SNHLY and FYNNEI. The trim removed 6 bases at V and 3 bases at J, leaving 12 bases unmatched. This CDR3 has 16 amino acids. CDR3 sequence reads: CASSNPIGTSSYEQYF. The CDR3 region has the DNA TGTGCCAGCAGCAATCCAATAGGGACTAGCAGCTACGAGCAGTACTTC.

In DNA, the CDR3 is TGTGCCAGCAGCCTACCAGCGGGAGTGAGTAGCGAGCAGTACTTC. Amino acid sequence: CASSLPAGVSSEQYF. J is TRBJ2-7 and V is TRBV3-1; 8 bases are a match to TRBD2. CDR3 size: 15 residues. Trimming at V came to 4 bases and at J to 6 bases, leaving 11 bases not matched to a gene. Germline V gene sequence: CDR1 LGHDT, CDR2 YNNKEL (reference sequence).

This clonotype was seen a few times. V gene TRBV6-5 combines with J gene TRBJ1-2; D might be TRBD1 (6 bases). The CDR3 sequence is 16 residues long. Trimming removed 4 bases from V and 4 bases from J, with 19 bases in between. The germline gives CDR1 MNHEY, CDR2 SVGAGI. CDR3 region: CASSSDTAPRGYGYTF. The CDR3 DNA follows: TGTGCCAGCAGTTCAGACACCGCGCCCAGGGGCTATGGCTACACCTTC.